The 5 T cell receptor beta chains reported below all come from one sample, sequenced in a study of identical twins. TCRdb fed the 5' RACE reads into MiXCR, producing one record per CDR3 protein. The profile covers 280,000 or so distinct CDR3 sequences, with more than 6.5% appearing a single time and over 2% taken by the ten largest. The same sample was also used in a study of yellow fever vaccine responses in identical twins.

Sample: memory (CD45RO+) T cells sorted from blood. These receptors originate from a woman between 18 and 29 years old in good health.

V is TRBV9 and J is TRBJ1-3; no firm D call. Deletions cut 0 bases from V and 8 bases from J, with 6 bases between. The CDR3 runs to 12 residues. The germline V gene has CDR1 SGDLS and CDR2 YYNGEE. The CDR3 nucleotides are TGTGCCAGCAGCGTAGAGGTTGACACCATATATTTT. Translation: CASSVEVDTIYF.

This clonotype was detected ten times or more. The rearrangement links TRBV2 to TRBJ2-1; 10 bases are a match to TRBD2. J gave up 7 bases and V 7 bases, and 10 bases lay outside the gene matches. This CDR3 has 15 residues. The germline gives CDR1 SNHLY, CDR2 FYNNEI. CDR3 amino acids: CASTPKGLAANEQFF. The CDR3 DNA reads TGTGCCAGCACCCCAAAAGGACTAGCGGCAAATGAGCAGTTCTTC.

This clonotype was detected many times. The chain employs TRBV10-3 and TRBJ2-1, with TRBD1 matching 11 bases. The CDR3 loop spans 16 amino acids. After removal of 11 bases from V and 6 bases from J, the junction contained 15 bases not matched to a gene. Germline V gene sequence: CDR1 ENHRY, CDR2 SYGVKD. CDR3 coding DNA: TGTGCCGCGGGACAGGGGGAGAAAATTGGGTTCAATGAGCAGTTCTTC. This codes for CAAGQGEKIGFNEQFF.

CDR3 nucleotide sequence: TGTGCCAGCAGTGACTCGATTTATGGGACAGGGGGCTGGAATACGCAGTATTTT. Its protein product is CASSDSIYGTGGWNTQYF. This sequence joins TRBV6-4 and TRBJ2-3; 12 nucleotides align to TRBD1. The CDR3 has 18 amino acids. CDR1 and CDR2 from the germline V gene are MRHNA and SNTAGT. The V and J ends lost 0 bases and 7 bases, in that order; junction bases with no gene match: 11.

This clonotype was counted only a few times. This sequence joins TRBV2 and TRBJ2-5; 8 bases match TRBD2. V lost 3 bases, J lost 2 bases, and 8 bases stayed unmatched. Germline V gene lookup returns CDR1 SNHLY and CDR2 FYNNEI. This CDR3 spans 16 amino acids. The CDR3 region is CASSETPGLGQETQYF. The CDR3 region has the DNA TGTGCCAGCAGTGAGACACCGGGACTAGGACAAGAGACCCAGTACTTC.